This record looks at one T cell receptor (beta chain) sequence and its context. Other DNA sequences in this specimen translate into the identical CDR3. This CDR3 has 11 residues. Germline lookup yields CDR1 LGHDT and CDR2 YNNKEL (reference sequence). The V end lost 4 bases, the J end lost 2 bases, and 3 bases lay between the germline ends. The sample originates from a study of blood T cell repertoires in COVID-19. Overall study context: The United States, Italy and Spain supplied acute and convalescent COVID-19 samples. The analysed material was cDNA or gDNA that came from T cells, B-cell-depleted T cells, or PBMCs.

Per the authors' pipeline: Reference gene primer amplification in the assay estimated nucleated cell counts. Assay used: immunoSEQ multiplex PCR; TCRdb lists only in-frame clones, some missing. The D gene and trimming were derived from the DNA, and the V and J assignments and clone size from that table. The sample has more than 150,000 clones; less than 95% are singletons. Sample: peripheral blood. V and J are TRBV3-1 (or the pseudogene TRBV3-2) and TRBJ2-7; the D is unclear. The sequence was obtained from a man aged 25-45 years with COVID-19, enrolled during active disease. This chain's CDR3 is CASSLTYEQYF. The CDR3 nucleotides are TGTGCCAGCAGCCTTACCTACGAGCAGTACTTC.